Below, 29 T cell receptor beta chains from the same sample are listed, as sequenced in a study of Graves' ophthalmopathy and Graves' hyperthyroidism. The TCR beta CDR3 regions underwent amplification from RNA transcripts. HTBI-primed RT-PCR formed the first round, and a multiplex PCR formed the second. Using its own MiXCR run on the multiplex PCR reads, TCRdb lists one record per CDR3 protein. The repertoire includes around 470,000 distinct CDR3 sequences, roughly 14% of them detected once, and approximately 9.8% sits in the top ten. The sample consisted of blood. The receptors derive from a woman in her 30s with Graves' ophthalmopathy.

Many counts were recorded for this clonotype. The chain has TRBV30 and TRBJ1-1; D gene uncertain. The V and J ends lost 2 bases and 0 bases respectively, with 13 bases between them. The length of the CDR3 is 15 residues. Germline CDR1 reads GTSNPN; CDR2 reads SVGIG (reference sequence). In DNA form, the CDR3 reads TGTGCCTGGAGTCACTCCATAGTGGTGAACACTGAAGCTTTCTTT. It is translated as CAWSHSIVVNTEAFF. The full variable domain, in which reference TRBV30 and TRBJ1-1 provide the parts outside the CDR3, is SQTIHQWPATLVQPVGSPLSLECTVEGTSNPNLYWYRQAAGRGLQLLFYSVGIGQISSEVPQNLSASRPQDRQFILSSKKLLLSDSGFYLCAWSHSIVVNTEAFFGQGTRLTVV.

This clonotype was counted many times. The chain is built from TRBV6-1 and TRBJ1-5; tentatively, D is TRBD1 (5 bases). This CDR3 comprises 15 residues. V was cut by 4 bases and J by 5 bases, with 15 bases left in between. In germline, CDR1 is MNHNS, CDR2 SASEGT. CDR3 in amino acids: CASSAPGRADQPQHF. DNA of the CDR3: TGTGCCAGCAGTGCACCGGGACGCGCTGATCAGCCCCAGCATTTT.

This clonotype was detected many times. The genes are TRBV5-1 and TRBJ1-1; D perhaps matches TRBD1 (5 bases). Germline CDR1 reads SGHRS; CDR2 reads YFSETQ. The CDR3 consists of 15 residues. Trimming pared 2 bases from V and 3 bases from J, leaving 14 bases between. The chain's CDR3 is CASSLERSRDTEAFF. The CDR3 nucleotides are TGCGCCAGCAGCTTAGAACGATCCAGGGACACTGAAGCTTTCTTT.

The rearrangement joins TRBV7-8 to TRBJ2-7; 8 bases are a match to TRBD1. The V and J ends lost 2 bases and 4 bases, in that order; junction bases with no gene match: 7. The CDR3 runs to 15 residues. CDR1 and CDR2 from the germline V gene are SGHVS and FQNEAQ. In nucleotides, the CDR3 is TGTGCCAGCAGCTTATTGACAGGGGCCCTTTACGAGCAGTACTTC. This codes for CASSLLTGALYEQYF.

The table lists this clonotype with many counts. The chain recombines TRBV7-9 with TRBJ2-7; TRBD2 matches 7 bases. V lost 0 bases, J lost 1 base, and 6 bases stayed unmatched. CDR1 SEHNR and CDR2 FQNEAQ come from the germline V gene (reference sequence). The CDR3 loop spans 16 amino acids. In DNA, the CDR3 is TGTGCCAGCAGCTTAGCGCGGGGGAGTACGTCCTACGAGCAGTACTTC. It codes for CASSLARGSTSYEQYF.

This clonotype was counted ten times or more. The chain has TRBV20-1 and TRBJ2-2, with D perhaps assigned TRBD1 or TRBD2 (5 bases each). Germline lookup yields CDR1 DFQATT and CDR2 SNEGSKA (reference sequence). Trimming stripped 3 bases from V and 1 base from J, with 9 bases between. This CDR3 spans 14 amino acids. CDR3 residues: CSARGDRNTGELFF. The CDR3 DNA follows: TGCAGTGCTAGGGGGGATCGGAACACCGGGGAGCTGTTTTTT.

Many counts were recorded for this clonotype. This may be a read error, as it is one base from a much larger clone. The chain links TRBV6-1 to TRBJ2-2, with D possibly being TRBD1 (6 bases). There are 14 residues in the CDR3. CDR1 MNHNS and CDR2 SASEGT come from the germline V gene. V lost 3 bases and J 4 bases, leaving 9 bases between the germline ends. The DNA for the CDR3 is TGTGCCAGCAGTGAGCAGGGGAGCACCGGGGAGCTGTTTTTT. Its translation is CASSEQGSTGELFF.

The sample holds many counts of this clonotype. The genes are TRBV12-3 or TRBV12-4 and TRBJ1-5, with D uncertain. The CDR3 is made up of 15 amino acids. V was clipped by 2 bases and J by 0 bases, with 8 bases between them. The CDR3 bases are TGTGCCAGCAGTTTACCAGAGAATAGCAATCAGCCCCAGCATTTT. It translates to CASSLPENSNQPQHF.

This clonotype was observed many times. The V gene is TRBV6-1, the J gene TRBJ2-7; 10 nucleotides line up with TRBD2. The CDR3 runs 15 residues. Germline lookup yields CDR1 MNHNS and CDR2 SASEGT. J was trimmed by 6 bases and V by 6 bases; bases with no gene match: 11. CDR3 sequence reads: CASRTTRRTSGEQYF. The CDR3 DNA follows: TGTGCCAGCAGGACCACCAGAAGGACTAGCGGCGAGCAGTACTTC.

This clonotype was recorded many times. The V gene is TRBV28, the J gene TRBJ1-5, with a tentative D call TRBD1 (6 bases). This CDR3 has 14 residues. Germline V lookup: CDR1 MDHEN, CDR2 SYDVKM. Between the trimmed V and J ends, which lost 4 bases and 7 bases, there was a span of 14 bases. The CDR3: CASSSLGGRQPQHF. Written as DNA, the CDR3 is TGTGCCAGCAGTTCTTTAGGGGGGCGGCAGCCCCAGCATTTT.

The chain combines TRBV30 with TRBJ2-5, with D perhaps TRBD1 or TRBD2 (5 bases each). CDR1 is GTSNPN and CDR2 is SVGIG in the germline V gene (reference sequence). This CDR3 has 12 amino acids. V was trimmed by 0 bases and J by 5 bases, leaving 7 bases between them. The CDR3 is CAWSVGVETQYF. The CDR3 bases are TGTGCCTGGAGTGTGGGGGTGGAGACCCAGTACTTC.

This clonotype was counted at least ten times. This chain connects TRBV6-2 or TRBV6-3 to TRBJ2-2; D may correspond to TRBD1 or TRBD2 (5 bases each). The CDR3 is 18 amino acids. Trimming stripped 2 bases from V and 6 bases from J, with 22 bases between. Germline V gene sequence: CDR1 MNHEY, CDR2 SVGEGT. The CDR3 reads CASSYGGTTPTPPGELFF. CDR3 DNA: TGTGCCAGCAGTTACGGGGGAACGACTCCCACTCCCCCCGGGGAGCTGTTTTTT.

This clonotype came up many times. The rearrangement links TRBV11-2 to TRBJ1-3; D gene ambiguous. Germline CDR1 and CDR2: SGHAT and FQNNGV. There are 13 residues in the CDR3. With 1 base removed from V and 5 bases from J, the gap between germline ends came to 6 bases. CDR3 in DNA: TGTGCCAGCAGCTTAGCTTCTAGAAACACCATATATTTT. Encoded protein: CASSLASRNTIYF.

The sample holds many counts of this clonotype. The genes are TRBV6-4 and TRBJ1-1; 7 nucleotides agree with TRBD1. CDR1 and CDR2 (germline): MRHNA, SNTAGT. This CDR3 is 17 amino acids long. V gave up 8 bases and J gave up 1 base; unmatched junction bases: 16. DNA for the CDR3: TGTGCCAGCCCAAGCCTAAACCGGGACAGCAGGAACACTGAAGCTTTCTTT. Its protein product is CASPSLNRDSRNTEAFF.

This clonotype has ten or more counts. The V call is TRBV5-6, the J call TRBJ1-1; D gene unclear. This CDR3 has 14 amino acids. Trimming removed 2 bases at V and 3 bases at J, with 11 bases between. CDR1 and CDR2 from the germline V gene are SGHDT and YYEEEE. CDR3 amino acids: CASSFFGMDTEAFF. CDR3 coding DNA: TGTGCCAGCAGCTTTTTTGGAATGGACACTGAAGCTTTCTTT.

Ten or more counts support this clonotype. The CDR3 sequence: CASSYGGGASNQPQHF. Here the CDR3 DNA reads TGTGCCAGCAGTTATGGGGGGGGCGCGAGCAATCAGCCCCAGCATTTT. The chain combines TRBV6-5 with TRBJ1-5, with D possibly matching TRBD1 (6 bases). This CDR3 is 16 amino acids long. CDR1 is MNHEY, CDR2 SVGAGI, per germline. V shed 3 bases and J shed 1 base, with 13 bases lying between them.

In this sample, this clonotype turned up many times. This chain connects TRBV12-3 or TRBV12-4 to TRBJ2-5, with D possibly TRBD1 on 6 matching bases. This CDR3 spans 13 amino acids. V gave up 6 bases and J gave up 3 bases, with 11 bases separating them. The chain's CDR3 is CASRSTGKETQYF. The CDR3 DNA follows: TGTGCCAGCAGGTCTACAGGGAAAGAGACCCAGTACTTC.

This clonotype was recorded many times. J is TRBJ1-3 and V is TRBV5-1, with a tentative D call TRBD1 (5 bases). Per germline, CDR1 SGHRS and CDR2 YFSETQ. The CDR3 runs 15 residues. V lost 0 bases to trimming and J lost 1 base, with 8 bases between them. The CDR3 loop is CASSLGAGSGNTIYF. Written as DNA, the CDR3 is TGCGCCAGCAGCTTGGGGGCAGGGTCTGGAAACACCATATATTTT.

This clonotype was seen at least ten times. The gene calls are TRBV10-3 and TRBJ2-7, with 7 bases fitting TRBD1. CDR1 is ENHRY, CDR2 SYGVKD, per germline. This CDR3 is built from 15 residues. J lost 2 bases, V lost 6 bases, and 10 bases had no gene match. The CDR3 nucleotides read TGTGCCATCAGGACCCCGGGACAGACCGCCTACGAGCAGTACTTC. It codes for CAIRTPGQTAYEQYF.

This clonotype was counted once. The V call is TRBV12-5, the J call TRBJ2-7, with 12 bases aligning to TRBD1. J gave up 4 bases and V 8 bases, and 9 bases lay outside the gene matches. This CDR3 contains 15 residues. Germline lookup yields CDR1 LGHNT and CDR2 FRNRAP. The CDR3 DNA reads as TGTGCTAGTTGTCCCGGGACAGGGGGCAGGTACGAGCAGTACTTC. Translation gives CASCPGTGGRYEQYF.

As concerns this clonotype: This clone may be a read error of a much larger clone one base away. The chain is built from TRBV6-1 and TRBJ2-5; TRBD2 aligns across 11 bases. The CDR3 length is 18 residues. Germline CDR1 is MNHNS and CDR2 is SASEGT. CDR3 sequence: CASSRGLLAGASQEAQYF. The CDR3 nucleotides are TGTGCCAGCAGCAGGGGACTACTAGCGGGGGCGAGTCAAGAGGCCCAGTACTTC.

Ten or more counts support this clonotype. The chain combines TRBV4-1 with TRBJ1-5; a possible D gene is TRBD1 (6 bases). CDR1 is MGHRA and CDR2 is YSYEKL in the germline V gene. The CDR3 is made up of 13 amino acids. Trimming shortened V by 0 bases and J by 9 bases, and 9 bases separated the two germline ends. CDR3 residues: CASSQDRGTPQHF. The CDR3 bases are TGCGCCAGCAGCCAAGACAGGGGAACGCCCCAGCATTTT.

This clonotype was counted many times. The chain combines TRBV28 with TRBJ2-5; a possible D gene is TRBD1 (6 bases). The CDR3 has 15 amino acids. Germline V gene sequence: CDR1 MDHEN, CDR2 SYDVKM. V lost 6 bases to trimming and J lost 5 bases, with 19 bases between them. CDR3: CASSQTGIVGETQYF. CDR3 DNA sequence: TGTGCCAGCAGCCAAACAGGGATCGTTGGTGAGACCCAGTACTTC.

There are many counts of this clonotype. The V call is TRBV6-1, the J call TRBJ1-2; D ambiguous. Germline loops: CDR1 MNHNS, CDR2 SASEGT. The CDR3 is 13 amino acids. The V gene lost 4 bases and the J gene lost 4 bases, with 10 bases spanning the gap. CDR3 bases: TGTGCCAGCAGTGCTCAACCTGCCTATGGCTACACCTTC. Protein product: CASSAQPAYGYTF.

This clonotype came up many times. CDR3 residues: CASSSLSGTIHGYTF. CDR3 in DNA: TGTGCCAGCAGTTCTCTGTCCGGGACAATACATGGCTACACCTTC. The genes are TRBV27 and TRBJ1-2; D may be TRBD1 (6 bases). V lost 4 bases, J lost 6 bases, and 18 bases lay in between. The germline CDR1 and CDR2 sequences are MNHEY and SMNVEV (reference sequence). The CDR3 is made up of 15 amino acids.

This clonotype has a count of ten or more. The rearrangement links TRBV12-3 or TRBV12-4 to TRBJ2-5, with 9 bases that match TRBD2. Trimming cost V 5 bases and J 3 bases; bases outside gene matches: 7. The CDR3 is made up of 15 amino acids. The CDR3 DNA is TGTGCCAGCAGTCCGACCTTAGCGGGAGAAGAGACCCAGTACTTC. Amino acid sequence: CASSPTLAGEETQYF.

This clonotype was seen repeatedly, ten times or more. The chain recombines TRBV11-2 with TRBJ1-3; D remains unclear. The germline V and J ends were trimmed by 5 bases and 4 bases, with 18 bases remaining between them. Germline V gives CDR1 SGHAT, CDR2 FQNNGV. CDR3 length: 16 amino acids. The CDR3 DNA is TGTGCCAGCAGCCCAATAGACAATCTCTTCGGAAACACCATATATTTT. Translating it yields CASSPIDNLFGNTIYF. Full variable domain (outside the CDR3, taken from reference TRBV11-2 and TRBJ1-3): EAGVAQSPRYKIIEKRQSVAFWCNPISGHATLYWYQQILGQGPKLLIQFQNNGVVDDSQLPKDRFSAERLKGVDSTLKIQPAKLEDSAVYLCASSPIDNLFGNTIYFGEGSWLTVV.

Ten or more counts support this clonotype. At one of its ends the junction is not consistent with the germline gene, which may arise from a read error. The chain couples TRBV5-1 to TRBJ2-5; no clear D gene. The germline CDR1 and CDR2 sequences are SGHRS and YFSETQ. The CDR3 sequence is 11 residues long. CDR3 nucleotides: TGTGCCAGCAGCTTAGATGAGACCCAGTACTTC. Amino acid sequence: CASSLDETQYF.

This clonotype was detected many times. This CDR3 is CASSSQTPQHF. The CDR3 coding sequence is TGTGCCAGCAGTTCCCAGACGCCCCAGCATTTT. The chain combines TRBV6-2 or TRBV6-3 with TRBJ1-5; no firm D call. The CDR3 has 11 amino acids. Trimming stripped 4 bases from V and 9 bases from J, with 7 bases between. CDR1 is MNHEY, CDR2 SVGEGT, per germline.